One and the same sample provided the 12 T cell receptor beta chains below, sequenced in a study of shared clonotypes between healthy human individuals. Profiled with immunoSEQ multiplex PCR; TCRdb holds only in-frame clones, not every one. The table includes over a million clones, around 78% detected once. The sequencing input was memory CD4+ T cells from PBMCs. As for subset: CD45RA-negative fraction. The receptor set was obtained from a man between 18 and 35 years old in good health. Some clones in this sample may be carry-over from other donors' samples.

This clone was found a few times. V and J are TRBV5-1 and TRBJ2-7; 8 positions match TRBD1. Germline loops: CDR1 SGHRS, CDR2 YFSETQ. The CDR3 covers 17 residues. V lost 0 bases and J lost 6; bases outside the gene matches: 14. The CDR3 coding sequence is TGCGCCAGCAGCTTGGATGTGGGGTCAGGGGGCCGTGGCGAGCAGTACTTC. This encodes CASSLDVGSGGRGEQYF.

This chain connects TRBV28 to TRBJ2-1, with 9 bases aligning to TRBD2. Germline assignment: CDR1 MDHEN and CDR2 SYDVKM. This CDR3 comprises 16 residues. V lost 2 bases and J lost 5; bases outside the gene matches: 7. The CDR3 sequence: CASSLGGAGGNNEQFF. CDR3 DNA sequence: TGTGCCAGCAGTTTAGGGGGAGCGGGAGGAAACAATGAGCAGTTCTTC.

The rearrangement links TRBV5-1 to TRBJ1-4; 9 bases match TRBD1. Germline-derived CDR1 and CDR2 are SGHRS and YFSETQ. The length of the CDR3 is 14 residues. Losses at the gene ends were 4 bases for V and 4 bases for J; bases not matched to a gene: 2. CDR3 protein: CASSGGQGNEKLFF. The CDR3 nucleotides are TGCGCCAGCAGCGGGGGACAGGGTAATGAAAAACTGTTTTTT.

J is TRBJ2-7 and V is TRBV7-9, with TRBD1 matching over 7 bases. V gave up 5 bases and J gave up 0 bases; unmatched junction bases: 4. The germline V gene encodes CDR1 SEHNR and CDR2 FQNEAQ (reference sequence). The CDR3 is 14 amino acids. CDR3 region: CASSRGQFSYEQYF. CDR3 DNA sequence: TGTGCCAGCAGCCGGGGACAGTTCTCCTACGAGCAGTACTTC.

The chain uses TRBV18 and TRBJ1-1, with D hard to call. Germline assignment: CDR1 KGHSH and CDR2 LQKENI. Trimming took 4 bases from V and 3 from J, leaving 18 bases between them. This CDR3 has 16 amino acids. The CDR3 DNA follows: TGTGCCAGCTCACGAGCCCCACTGGTGGTCGACACTGAAGCTTTCTTT. Translation: CASSRAPLVVDTEAFF.

The rearrangement links TRBV7-3 to TRBJ2-3, with TRBD2 identical over 8 bases. The CDR3 contains 16 residues. Germline V gives CDR1 SGHTA, CDR2 FQGTGA. The ends lost 4 bases at V and 3 bases at J; junction bases unmatched: 9. Written as DNA, the CDR3 is TGTGCCAGCAGCTCCATGCGGGAGGACTCTACAGATACGCAGTATTTT. Translated, it gives CASSSMREDSTDTQYF.

The V and J genes are TRBV2 and TRBJ2-7; D ambiguous. Between the trimmed V and J ends, which lost 6 bases and 0 bases, there was a span of 9 bases. Germline assignment: CDR1 SNHLY and CDR2 FYNNEI. The CDR3 has 13 residues. Here the CDR3 reads CASSRFYSYEQYF. Written as DNA, the CDR3 is TGTGCCAGCAGCCGCTTCTACTCCTACGAGCAGTACTTC.

This chain uses TRBV19 with TRBJ2-2; TRBD2 might be the D (5 bases). From germline, CDR1 is LNHDA and CDR2 SQIVND (reference sequence). V was shortened by 3 bases and J by 6 bases, with 17 bases between the two germline ends. The CDR3 is 16 residues long. CDR3 residues: CASSIFPASLSGELFF. The CDR3 bases are TGTGCCAGTAGTATCTTCCCGGCTAGCTTGTCCGGGGAGCTGTTTTTT.

The chain carries TRBV7-3 and TRBJ2-1; 9 bases agree with TRBD2. Germline V gene data show CDR1 as SGHTA and CDR2 as FQGTGA. This CDR3 has 14 residues. After removal of 5 bases from V and 9 bases from J, the junction contained 8 bases not matched to a gene. CDR3 protein: CASSPGLANREQFF. The CDR3 DNA reads as TGTGCCAGCAGCCCCGGACTAGCGAATCGTGAGCAGTTCTTC.

This clone was seen a handful of times. The rearrangement links TRBV19 to TRBJ1-5; D unclear. Trimming shortened V by 7 bases and J by 2 bases, and 12 bases separated the two germline ends. This CDR3 comprises 14 residues. Germline values: CDR1 LNHDA, CDR2 SQIVND (reference sequence). CDR3 in amino acids: CASKVDTRNQPQHF. CDR3 nucleotides: TGTGCCAGTAAAGTAGACACACGCAATCAGCCCCAGCATTTT. The variable domain in full, completed from reference TRBV19 and TRBJ1-5, reads DGGITQSPKYLFRKEGQNVTLSCEQNLNHDAMYWYRQDPGQGLRLIYYSQIVNDFQKGDIAEGYSVSREKKESFPLTVTSAQKNPTAFYLCASKVDTRNQPQHFGDGTRLSIL.

This rearrangement joins TRBV7-2 to TRBJ2-7, with a possible D match to TRBD2 (6 bases). Germline loops: CDR1 SGHTA, CDR2 FQGNSA. Trimming cost V 3 bases and J 2 bases, with 14 bases left between them. The CDR3 extends over 15 amino acids. The CDR3 loop reads CASSLGPPGAYEQYF. The CDR3, as DNA: TGTGCCAGCAGCTTGGGACCCCCGGGGGCCTACGAGCAGTACTTC.

The CDR3 DNA is TGCGCCAGTGAAAGAGACAGGGGGCCCGGGGAGCTGTTTTTT. Translation gives CASERDRGPGELFF. This chain links TRBV5-1 with TRBJ2-2; 10 positions match TRBD1. The trim removed 8 bases at V and 6 bases at J, leaving 7 bases unmatched. This CDR3 is built from 14 residues. CDR1 is SGHRS, CDR2 YFSETQ, per germline.